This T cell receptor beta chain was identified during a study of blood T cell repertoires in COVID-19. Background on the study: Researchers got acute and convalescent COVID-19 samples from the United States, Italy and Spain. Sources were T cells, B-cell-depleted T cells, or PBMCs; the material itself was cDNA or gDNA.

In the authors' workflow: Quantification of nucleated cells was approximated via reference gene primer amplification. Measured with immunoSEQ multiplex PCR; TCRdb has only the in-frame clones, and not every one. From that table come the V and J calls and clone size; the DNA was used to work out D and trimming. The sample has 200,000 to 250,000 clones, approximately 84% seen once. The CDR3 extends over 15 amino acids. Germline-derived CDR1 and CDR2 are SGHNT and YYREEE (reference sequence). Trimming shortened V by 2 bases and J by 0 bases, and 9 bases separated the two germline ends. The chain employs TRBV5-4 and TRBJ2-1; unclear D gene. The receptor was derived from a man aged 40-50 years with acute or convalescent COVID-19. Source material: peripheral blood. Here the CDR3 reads CASSLDKSSYNEQFF. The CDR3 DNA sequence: TGTGCCAGCAGCTTAGACAAAAGCTCCTACAATGAGCAGTTCTTC. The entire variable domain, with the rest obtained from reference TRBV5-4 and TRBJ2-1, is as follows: ETGVTQSPTHLIKTRGQQVTLRCSSQSGHNTVSWYQQALGQGPQFIFQYYREEENGRGNFPPRFSGLQFPNYSSELNVNALELDDSALYLCASSLDKSSYNEQFFGPGTRLTVL.